The text below deals with one TCR beta chain. Its target is unknown. Per germline, CDR1 LNHNV and CDR2 YYDKDF (reference sequence). Trimming stripped 0 bases from V and 0 bases from J, with 9 bases between. This CDR3 has 15 residues. Here immunoSEQ multiplex PCR was the method, and the copy in TCRdb shows in-frame clones only, minus some. The profile shows 40,000 to 45,000 clones, more than 80% of them singletons. The sample originates from a study of T cell responses to AZD1222 COVID-19 vaccine. Study-wide context: Pooling was applied to second doses at about 4 or about 12 weeks.

Broader study findings: Mostly white British, mostly female donors; authors suggested clonal diversity may be underestimated.

The material was peripheral blood, obtained on day 0 of AZD1222 vaccination. The origin of this receptor is an adult in good health. The chain is built from TRBV15 and TRBJ2-7; D gene uncertain. CDR3 DNA sequence: TGTGCCACCAGCAGAGAGGTCGGAAGCTCCTACGAGCAGTACTTC. It encodes CATSREVGSSYEQYF.